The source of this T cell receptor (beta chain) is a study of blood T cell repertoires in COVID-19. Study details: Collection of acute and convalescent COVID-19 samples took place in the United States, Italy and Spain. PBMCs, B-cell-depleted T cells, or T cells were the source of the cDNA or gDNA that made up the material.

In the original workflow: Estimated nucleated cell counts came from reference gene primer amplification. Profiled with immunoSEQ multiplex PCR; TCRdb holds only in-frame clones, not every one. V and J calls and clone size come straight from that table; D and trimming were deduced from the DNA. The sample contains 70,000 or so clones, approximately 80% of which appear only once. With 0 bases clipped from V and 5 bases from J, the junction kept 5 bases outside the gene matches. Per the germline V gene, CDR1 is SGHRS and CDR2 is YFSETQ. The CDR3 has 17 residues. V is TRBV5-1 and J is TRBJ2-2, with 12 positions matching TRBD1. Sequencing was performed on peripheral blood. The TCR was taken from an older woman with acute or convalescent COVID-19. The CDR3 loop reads CASSLAGQGALTGELFF. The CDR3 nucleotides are TGCGCCAGCAGCTTGGCGGGACAGGGGGCTTTAACCGGGGAGCTGTTTTTT.